This entry is about one T cell receptor (beta chain). The sample is drawn from a study of blood T cell repertoires in COVID-19. The wider study: Sites in the United States, Italy and Spain provided acute and convalescent COVID-19 samples. T cells, B-cell-depleted T cells, or PBMCs supplied cDNA or gDNA.

Original processing methods: Counts of nucleated cells, estimated from reference gene primer amplification, were obtained. Produced via immunoSEQ multiplex PCR; TCRdb's table is partial and in-frame only. Clone size and V and J calls were adopted from that table, with D and trimming inferred from the DNA. This sample has approximately 110,000 clones, with around 79% found just once. The germline V gene has CDR1 WSHSY and CDR2 SAAADI. V gave up 3 bases and J gave up 8 bases, with 10 bases separating them. CDR3 length equals 12 residues. The sequence derives from an older man with active or convalescent COVID-19. Sequenced sample: peripheral blood. The V call is TRBV10-2, the J call TRBJ1-2; tentative D call: TRBD1 (5 bases). CDR3 region: CASSDRVGGYTF. The CDR3 nucleotides are TGCGCCAGCAGTGACAGGGTGGGAGGCTACACCTTC.